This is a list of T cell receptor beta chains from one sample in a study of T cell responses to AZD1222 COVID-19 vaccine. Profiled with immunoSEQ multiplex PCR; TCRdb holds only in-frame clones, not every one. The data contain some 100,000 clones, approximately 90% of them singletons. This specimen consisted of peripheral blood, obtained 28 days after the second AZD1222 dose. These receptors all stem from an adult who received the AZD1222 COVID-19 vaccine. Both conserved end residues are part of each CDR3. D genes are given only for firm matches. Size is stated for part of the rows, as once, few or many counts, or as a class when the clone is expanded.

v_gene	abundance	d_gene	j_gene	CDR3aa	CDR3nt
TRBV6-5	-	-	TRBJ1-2	CASSQTANYGYTF	TGTGCCAGCAGCCAGACAGCTAACTATGGCTACACCTTC
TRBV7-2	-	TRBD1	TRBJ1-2	CASSPGGLTGNYGYTF	TGTGCCAGCAGCCCGGGGGGACTGACAGGGAACTATGGCTACACCTTC
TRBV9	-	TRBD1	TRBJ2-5	CASSVGDRGRGETQYF	TGTGCCAGCAGCGTAGGGGACAGGGGGCGAGGGGAGACCCAGTACTTC
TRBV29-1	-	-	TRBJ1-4	CSARRATNEKLFF	TGCAGCGCGAGGAGGGCAACTAATGAAAAACTGTTTTTT
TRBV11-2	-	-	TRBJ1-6	CASSPKADLLNSPLHF	TGTGCCAGCAGCCCCAAAGCAGATCTTTTGAATTCACCCCTCCACTTT
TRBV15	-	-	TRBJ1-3	CATSRDIDSGNTIYF	TGTGCCACCAGCAGAGACATAGACTCTGGAAACACCATATATTTT
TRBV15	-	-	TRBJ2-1	CATSNDRYYNEQFF	TGTGCCACCAGCAACGACAGATATTACAATGAGCAGTTCTTC
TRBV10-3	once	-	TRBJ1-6	CAIKDGRTDYNSPLHF	TGTGCCATCAAGGACGGACGGACGGATTATAATTCACCCCTCCACTTT
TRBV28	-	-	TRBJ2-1	CASSPDRYEQFF	TGTGCCAGCAGCCCGGACAGATATGAGCAGTTCTTC
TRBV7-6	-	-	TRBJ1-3	CASSSGLTNSGNTIYF	TGTGCCAGCAGCTCCGGACTCACAAACTCTGGAAACACCATATATTTT
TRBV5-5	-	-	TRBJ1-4	CASSLGGTGEKLFF	TGTGCCAGCAGCTTGGGTGGAACAGGCGAAAAACTGTTTTTT
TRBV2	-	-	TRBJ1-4	CASRLTATNEKLFF	TGTGCCAGCAGGCTGACAGCAACTAATGAAAAACTGTTTTTT
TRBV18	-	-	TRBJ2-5	CASSPGSLETQYF	TGTGCCAGCTCCCCAGGGTCCCTAGAGACCCAGTACTTC
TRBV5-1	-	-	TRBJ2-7	CASSPLDGTGNEQYF	TGCGCCAGCAGCCCCCTGGACGGGACGGGCAACGAGCAGTACTTC
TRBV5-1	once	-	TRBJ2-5	CASSLATSKETQYF	TGCGCCAGCAGCTTGGCCACTAGCAAGGAGACCCAGTACTTC
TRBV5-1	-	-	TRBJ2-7	CASSLVQWGPSSYEQYF	TGCGCCAGCAGCTTGGTCCAATGGGGCCCGAGCTCCTACGAGCAGTACTTC
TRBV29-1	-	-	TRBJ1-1	CSEGSLNTEAFF	TGCAGCGAAGGGAGTTTGAACACTGAAGCTTTCTTT
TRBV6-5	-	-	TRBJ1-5	CASSEIPGNQPQHF	TGTGCCAGCAGCGAGATCCCGGGGAATCAGCCCCAGCATTTT
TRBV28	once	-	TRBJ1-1	CASRTELNTEAFF	TGTGCCAGCAGGACAGAGCTGAACACTGAAGCTTTCTTT
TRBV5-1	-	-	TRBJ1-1	CASSDQWYTEAFF	TGCGCCAGCAGCGACCAGTGGTACACTGAAGCTTTCTTT
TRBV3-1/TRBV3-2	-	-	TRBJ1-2	CASSRRSFGDGYTF	TGTGCCAGCAGCCGCCGGTCTTTCGGTGATGGCTACACCTTC
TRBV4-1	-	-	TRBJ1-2	CASSYDIRSNYGYTF	TGCGCCAGCAGCTACGATATCCGGAGCAACTATGGCTACACCTTC
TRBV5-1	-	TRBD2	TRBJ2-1	CASSLHSGSSYNEQFF	TGCGCCAGCAGCCTCCATAGCGGGAGCTCCTACAATGAGCAGTTCTTC
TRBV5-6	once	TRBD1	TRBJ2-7	CASSLQGPTVGEQYF	TGTGCCAGCAGCTTACAGGGGCCAACTGTGGGCGAGCAGTACTTC
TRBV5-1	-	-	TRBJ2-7	CASSFDRSRSYEQYF	TGCGCCAGCAGCTTTGACAGGAGCCGGTCCTACGAGCAGTACTTC
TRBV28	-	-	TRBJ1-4	CASSQVTEKLFF	TGTGCCAGCAGCCAAGTAACGGAAAAACTGTTTTTT
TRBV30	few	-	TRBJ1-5	CAWGADSNQPQHF	TGTGCCTGGGGAGCTGATAGCAATCAGCCCCAGCATTTT
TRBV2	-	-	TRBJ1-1	CASRPGHVNTEAFF	TGTGCCAGCAGACCAGGACACGTGAACACTGAAGCTTTCTTT
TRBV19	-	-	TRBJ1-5	CASSIGQIYSNQPQHF	TGTGCCAGTAGTATAGGACAGATCTATAGCAATCAGCCCCAGCATTTT
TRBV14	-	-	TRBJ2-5	CASSQMWGATQETQYF	TGTGCCAGCAGCCAAATGTGGGGGGCGACCCAAGAGACCCAGTACTTC
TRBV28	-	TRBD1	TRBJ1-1	CASSLTGQVMNTEAFF	TGTGCCAGCAGTTTAACCGGACAGGTGATGAACACTGAAGCTTTCTTT
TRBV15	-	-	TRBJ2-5	CATSRDLGGGETQYF	TGTGCCACCAGCAGAGATCTTGGGGGTGGCGAGACCCAGTACTTC
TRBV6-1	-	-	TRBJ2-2	CASSAYRVADTGELFF	TGTGCCAGCAGTGCATACAGGGTCGCGGACACCGGGGAGCTGTTTTTT
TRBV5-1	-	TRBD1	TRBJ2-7	CASSPGTGTYEQYF	TGCGCCAGCAGCCCCGGGACAGGGACGTACGAGCAGTACTTC
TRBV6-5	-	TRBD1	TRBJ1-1	CASRRDRGVAEAFF	TGTGCCAGCAGGCGAGACAGGGGGGTCGCTGAAGCTTTCTTT
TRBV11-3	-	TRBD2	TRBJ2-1	CASSLGGLAGTYNEQFF	TGTGCCAGCAGCTTAGGGGGACTAGCGGGGACCTACAATGAGCAGTTCTTC
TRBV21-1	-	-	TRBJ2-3	CASRRTTDTQYF	TGTGCCAGCAGGCGAACCACAGATACGCAGTATTTT
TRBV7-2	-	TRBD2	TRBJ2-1	CASSLAVGLDFYNEQFF	TGTGCCAGCAGCTTGGCCGTAGGACTAGACTTCTACAATGAGCAGTTCTTC
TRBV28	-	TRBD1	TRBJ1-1	CASTQTGGFQNTEAFF	TGTGCCAGCACACAGACAGGGGGCTTTCAGAACACTGAAGCTTTCTTT
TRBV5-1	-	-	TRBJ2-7	CASSLGSLAGSDEQYF	TGCGCCAGCAGCTTGGGGTCACTAGCAGGATCCGACGAGCAGTACTTC
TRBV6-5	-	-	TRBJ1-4	CASTTGGGGIEKLFF	TGTGCCAGCACCACCGGGGGCGGGGGGATTGAAAAACTGTTTTTT
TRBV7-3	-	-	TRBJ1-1	CASSLTDKGTEAFF	TGTGCCAGCAGCTTAACTGACAAAGGCACTGAAGCTTTCTTT
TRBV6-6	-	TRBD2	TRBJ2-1	CASSSIAGGTNEQFF	TGTGCCAGCAGTTCGATAGCGGGGGGGACGAACGAGCAGTTCTTC
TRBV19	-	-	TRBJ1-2	CASSPPEGLANYGYTF	TGTGCCAGTAGTCCCCCAGAGGGATTGGCTAACTATGGCTACACCTTC
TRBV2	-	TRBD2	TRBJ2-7	CASSGRLAGSITYEQYF	TGTGCCAGCAGTGGGAGACTAGCGGGGTCCATTACCTACGAGCAGTACTTC
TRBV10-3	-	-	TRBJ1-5	CAPETGRVSPSIF	-
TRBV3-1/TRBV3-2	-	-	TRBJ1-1	CASSQYISGATEAFF	TGTGCCAGCAGCCAATACATATCGGGTGCCACTGAAGCTTTCTTT
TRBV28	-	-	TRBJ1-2	CASRSGNRGYGYTF	TGTGCCAGCAGGTCCGGGAATAGAGGGTATGGCTACACCTTC
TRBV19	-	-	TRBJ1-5	CASSWQGGSNQPQHF	TGTGCCAGTAGTTGGCAGGGAGGGAGCAATCAGCCCCAGCATTTT
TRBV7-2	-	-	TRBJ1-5	CASSPETGFYNQPQHF	TGTGCCAGCAGCCCTGAGACGGGCTTCTACAATCAGCCCCAGCATTTT
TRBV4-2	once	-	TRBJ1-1	CASSQDWGAGRTEAFF	TGTGCCAGCAGCCAAGACTGGGGAGCGGGGAGGACTGAAGCTTTCTTT
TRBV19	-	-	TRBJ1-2	CASNYLLGGYGYTF	TGTGCCAGTAACTACCTCCTCGGAGGCTATGGCTACACCTTC
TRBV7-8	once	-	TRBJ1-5	CASSSPGAGNQPQHF	TGTGCCAGCAGCTCGCCGGGGGCCGGCAATCAGCCCCAGCATTTT
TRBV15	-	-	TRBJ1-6	CATSSEGRHSPLHF	TGTGCCACCAGCAGCGAGGGTAGGCATTCACCCCTCCACTTT
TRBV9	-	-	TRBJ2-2	CASSVAPNTGELFF	TGTGCCAGCAGCGTAGCCCCGAACACCGGGGAGCTGTTTTTT
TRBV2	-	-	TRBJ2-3	CASSELSHRGGRDTQYF	TGTGCCAGCAGTGAACTCTCCCACAGGGGGGGCAGAGATACGCAGTATTTT
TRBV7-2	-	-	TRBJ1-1	CASSLQGGNTEAFF	TGTGCCAGCAGCTTGCAGGGTGGGAACACTGAAGCTTTCTTT
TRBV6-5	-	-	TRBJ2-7	CASSYSGRSPYEQYF	TGTGCCAGCAGTTACTCGGGCAGGTCCCCCTACGAGCAGTACTTC
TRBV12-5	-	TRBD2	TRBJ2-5	CASGLEGLAPETQYF	TGTGCTAGTGGTTTGGAGGGACTAGCGCCAGAGACCCAGTACTTC
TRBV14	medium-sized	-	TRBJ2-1	CASSETLTEQFF	TGTGCCAGCAGCGAGACCCTAACTGAGCAGTTCTTC